This T cell receptor (beta chain) derives from a study of blood T cell repertoires in COVID-19. Study context: PBMCs, B-cell-depleted T cells, or T cells were the source of the cDNA or gDNA that made up the material.

Profiled with immunoSEQ multiplex PCR; TCRdb holds only in-frame clones, not every one. This sample has more than 85,000 clones, with approximately 82% found just once. J lost 4 bases, V lost 1 base, and 6 bases had no gene match. Looked up from germline, CDR1 is MGHRA and CDR2 is YSYEKL. The CDR3 is 16 residues long. The sequenced sample consisted of peripheral blood. This sequence originates from an elderly woman with acute or convalescent COVID-19. V is TRBV4-1 and J is TRBJ2-1, with 8 nucleotides matching TRBD2. CDR3 coding DNA: TGCGCCAGCAGCCAAGTCTTCACTAGCGGTTACAATGAGCAGTTCTTC. Protein: CASSQVFTSGYNEQFF.